These T cell receptor beta chains were read from a single sample in a study of blood T cells in healthy people across ages. TCRdb analysed the 5' RACE reads with MiXCR anew, one entry per CDR3 protein. The sample has around 2 million distinct CDR3 sequences; roughly two fifths are singletons. The sequencing input was blood. These receptors originate from a human donor in good health. The CDR3 runs from the conserved cysteine through the conserved F or W. A D gene is named only where the DNA matches it firmly. Expanded clones are given a class, and other clones once, few, many or no size at all.

abundance	v_gene	d_gene	j_gene	CDR3aa	CDR3nt
NA	TRBV29-1	TRBD1	TRBJ1-1	CSAVAQGLSTEAFF	TGCAGCGCCGTCGCACAGGGGTTGAGCACTGAAGCTTTCTTT
NA	TRBV20-1	NA	TRBJ1-6	CSALETGPLHF	TGCAGTGCCCTAGAGACGGGGCCCCTCCACTTT
NA	TRBV29-1	TRBD1	TRBJ2-1	CSANPGQGDEQFF	TGCAGCGCGAACCCGGGACAGGGGGACGAGCAGTTCTTC
NA	TRBV10-3	NA	TRBJ2-5	CAISESTQRGETQYF	TGTGCCATCAGTGAGTCGACACAGCGAGGAGAGACCCAGTACTTC
many	TRBV7-2	NA	TRBJ2-7	CASSFAGTYEQYF	TGTGCCAGCAGCTTCGCAGGGACCTACGAGCAGTACTTC
many	TRBV10-3	TRBD1	TRBJ2-3	CATIVGQGGTDTQYF	TGTGCCACCATTGTGGGACAGGGTGGCACAGATACGCAGTATTTT
NA	TRBV7-2	NA	TRBJ2-3	CASRWARGQRDTQYF	TGTGCCAGCCGTTGGGCGAGGGGCCAGAGAGATACGCAGTATTTT
few	TRBV6-5	NA	TRBJ2-6	CASSYGQVAWSGANVLTF	TGTGCCAGCAGTTACGGCCAGGTCGCTTGGTCTGGGGCCAACGTCCTGACTTTC
few	TRBV3-1	NA	TRBJ1-2	CASSLLPGWESINGYTF	TGTGCCAGCAGCCTCCTTCCGGGGTGGGAGTCCATAAATGGCTACACCTTC
NA	TRBV5-1	NA	TRBJ2-7	CASSLAEQGGTYEQYF	TGCGCCAGCAGCTTGGCTGAACAGGGAGGAACCTACGAGCAGTACTTC
NA	TRBV6-2/TRBV6-3	TRBD1	TRBJ1-5	CASSYTQGIGNQPQHF	TGTGCCAGCAGTTATACACAGGGGATTGGAAATCAGCCCCAGCATTTT
NA	TRBV6-5	NA	TRBJ1-2	CASSYSGRGYTF	TGTGCCAGCAGTTACTCGGGACGTGGCTACACCTTC
NA	TRBV5-5	NA	TRBJ2-7	CASTLPASQEIQYF	TGTGCCAGCACGCTCCCGGCTTCCCAAGAGATCCAGTACTTC
NA	TRBV6-4	TRBD1	TRBJ1-6	CASSEMGRGNSPLHF	TGTGCCAGCAGTGAGATGGGCAGGGGGAATTCACCCCTCCACTTT
few	TRBV7-2	NA	TRBJ1-2	CASSLAGQGQGSAGYTF	TGTGCCAGCAGCTTAGCTGGTCAGGGGCAGGGGTCCGCCGGCTACACCTTC
few	TRBV7-2	TRBD2	TRBJ2-3	CASSWTSGATTDTQYF	TGTGCCAGCAGCTGGACTAGCGGGGCTACCACAGATACGCAGTATTTT
NA	TRBV20-1	NA	TRBJ1-2	CSVTDSHGYTF	TGCAGTGTTACGGACAGTCATGGCTACACCTTC
NA	TRBV27	NA	TRBJ2-7	CASRPRGGSFKYEQYF	TGTGCCAGCAGGCCCAGGGGCGGATCGTTTAAGTACGAGCAGTACTTC
NA	TRBV7-7	TRBD2	TRBJ2-1	CASSPRLAGGPNEQFF	TGTGCTAGCAGCCCGAGACTAGCGGGGGGGCCAAATGAGCAGTTCTTC
NA	TRBV20-1	NA	TRBJ1-2	CSARRREFDGYTF	TGCAGTGCTAGGCGACGGGAGTTCGATGGCTACACCTTC
few	TRBV9	NA	TRBJ2-5	CASTRGNVQETQYF	TGTGCCAGCACCCGGGGAAATGTACAAGAGACCCAGTACTTC